The 9 T cell receptor beta chains given below trace back to one sample, sequenced in a study of blood T cell repertoires in COVID-19. The data were produced by immunoSEQ multiplex PCR, yet TCRdb's version contains in-frame clones alone and is incomplete. The profile shows 100,000 to 150,000 clones, over 60% of them singletons. Material: peripheral blood. All receptors derive from a man between 40 and 49 years old with active or convalescent COVID-19.

The V call is TRBV7-2, the J call TRBJ1-4; a possible D gene is TRBD1 (5 bases). This CDR3 has 15 residues. Deletions cut 3 bases from V and 4 bases from J, with 12 bases between. Germline V gene data show CDR1 as SGHTA and CDR2 as FQGNSA. This CDR3 reads CASSLWGEGNEKLFF. The DNA of the CDR3 is TGTGCCAGCAGCTTGTGGGGGGAGGGTAATGAAAAACTGTTTTTT.

The chain links TRBV7-7 to TRBJ1-3; D is ambiguous. This CDR3 comprises 15 residues. V gave up 2 bases and J gave up 0 bases, with 8 bases separating them. The germline gives CDR1 SSHAT, CDR2 FNYEAQ (reference sequence). The CDR3 protein is CASSLNQDSGNTIYF. CDR3 DNA: TGTGCCAGCAGCTTAAACCAGGACTCTGGAAACACCATATATTTT.

The chain combines TRBV5-1 with TRBJ2-3, with D possibly TRBD1 on 5 matching bases. CDR1 is SGHRS and CDR2 is YFSETQ in the germline V gene. This CDR3 has 15 residues. Trimming left V 1 base short and J 4 bases short, with 13 bases between. In DNA form, the CDR3 reads TGCGCCAGCAGCTTGAGGGGAAGGGTCCCAGATACGCAGTATTTT. Amino acids: CASSLRGRVPDTQYF.

The chain links TRBV2 to TRBJ1-6, with a weak D call TRBD1 (6 bases). V lost 3 bases and J lost 2, with 14 bases in between. This CDR3 has 17 amino acids. The germline V gene encodes CDR1 SNHLY and CDR2 FYNNEI. For the CDR3, the DNA is TGTGCCAGCAGTGATGCGGGGGCGCAGCCCTATAATTCACCCCTCCACTTT. It translates to CASSDAGAQPYNSPLHF.

This clone was observed many times. This chain connects TRBV5-4 to TRBJ1-5; D may be TRBD1 (6 bases). There are 16 residues in the CDR3. Trimming took off 4 bases at V and 1 base at J, with 15 bases between the two ends. Germline V gene data show CDR1 as SGHNT and CDR2 as YYREEE (reference sequence). CDR3 bases: TGTGCCAGCAGCCTAAGACAGGTTGGAAGCAATCAGCCCCAGCATTTT. This sequence encodes CASSLRQVGSNQPQHF.

This clone was detected only a few times. The DNA for the CDR3 is TGTGCCAGCGGAAGGACAGCGAACACCGGGGAGCTGTTTTTT. It is translated as CASGRTANTGELFF. This chain connects TRBV14 to TRBJ2-2; weak D call: TRBD1 (6 bases). The CDR3 contains 14 residues. Trimming cost V 8 bases and J 0 bases, with 10 bases left between them. Germline V gene lookup returns CDR1 SGHDN and CDR2 FVKESK.

The chain's CDR3 is CASSDPGSPLHF. CDR3 nucleotides: TGTGCCAGCAGTGACCCGGGATCCCCCCTCCACTTT. The gene calls are TRBV25-1 and TRBJ1-6; no clear D. CDR1 MGHDK and CDR2 SYGVNS come from the germline V gene. The CDR3 extends over 12 amino acids. V was clipped by 3 bases and J by 13 bases, with 10 bases between them. The full variable domain, rest sourced from reference TRBV25-1 and TRBJ1-6, is EADIYQTPRYLVIGTGKKITLECSQTMGHDKMYWYQQDPGMELHLIHYSYGVNSTEKGDLSSESTVSRIRTEHFPLTLESARPSHTSQYLCASSDPGSPLHFGNGTRLTVT.

The rearrangement uses TRBV5-1 and TRBJ2-7; tentatively, D is TRBD2 (6 bases). The CDR3 extends over 15 amino acids. Per the germline V gene, CDR1 is SGHRS and CDR2 is YFSETQ. V was cut by 4 bases and J by 3 bases, with 17 bases left in between. CDR3 bases: TGCGCCAGCAGCATGGGGACTTTACCGATCTACGAGCAGTACTTC. Encoded protein: CASSMGTLPIYEQYF.

Only one count was recorded for this clone. The chain joins TRBV6-5 to TRBJ1-1; a possible D gene is TRBD1 (6 bases). Trimming took 7 bases from V and 1 from J, leaving 7 bases between them. This CDR3 region has 12 residues. CDR1 is MNHEY, CDR2 SVGAGI, per germline. Here the CDR3 reads CASIRGNTEAFF. The CDR3 nucleotides read TGTGCCAGCATCAGGGGGAACACTGAAGCTTTCTTT.